Listed below are T cell receptor beta chains from one sample, sequenced in a study of T-cell reconstitution after alpha-beta-depleted transplantation in children. TCRdb reprocessed the PCR reads with MiXCR, giving one entry per CDR3 protein. The sample has a few hundred thousand distinct CDR3 sequences; around 8.9% are singletons. The sample was PBMCs from the stem cell graft donor, taken from the stem cell graft. These receptors were collected from a human donor who donated a stem cell graft to a child with SCID. Both conserved end residues are part of each CDR3. D genes are given only for firm matches. Clone size is shown for a subset of rows, as once, few, many or a class of expanded clone.

V: TRBV12-3/TRBV12-4; J: TRBJ1-6; size: many; D: TRBD1; DNA: TGTGCCAGCAGTTTATACGGGACAGGGGATTCACCCCTCCACTTT; CDR3: CASSLYGTGDSPLHF
V: TRBV28; J: TRBJ2-7; size: few; D: -; DNA: TGTGCCAGCAGTCCGGACCTTTCCTACGAGCAGTACTTC; CDR3: CASSPDLSYEQYF
V: TRBV7-2; J: TRBJ2-3; size: many; D: -; DNA: TGTGCCAGCAGCCAAGGGGTCCCAGATACGCAGTATTTT; CDR3: CASSQGVPDTQYF
V: TRBV11-2; J: TRBJ2-2; size: many; D: -; DNA: TGTGCCAGCAGCTTTTCGACTTTGAACACCGGGGAGCTGTTTTTT; CDR3: CASSFSTLNTGELFF
V: TRBV29-1; J: TRBJ1-5; size: few; D: -; DNA: TGCAGCGTTGGCGAGGGGCTGGGGAATCAGCCCCAGCATTTT; CDR3: CSVGEGLGNQPQHF
V: TRBV12-3/TRBV12-4; J: TRBJ2-7; size: many; D: -; DNA: TGTGCCAGCAGTTTATCTGGGGGGAAAGAGCAGTACTTC; CDR3: CASSLSGGKEQYF
V: TRBV3-1; J: TRBJ2-6; size: -; D: TRBD1; DNA: TGTGCCAGCAGCCATCAGACAGGGACTGGGGCCAACGTCCTGACTTTC; CDR3: CASSHQTGTGANVLTF
V: TRBV6-1; J: TRBJ2-7; size: once; D: TRBD2; DNA: TGTGCCAGCAGTGAACGCGGGGGGAGCTCCTACGAGCAGTACTTC; CDR3: CASSERGGSSYEQYF
V: TRBV7-9; J: TRBJ2-1; size: many; D: -; DNA: TGTGCCAGCAGCTTAGCAGGGGAAAAGGGTTGGGGCAATGAGCAGTTCTTC; CDR3: CASSLAGEKGWGNEQFF
V: TRBV20-1; J: TRBJ2-7; size: many; D: -; DNA: TGCAGTGCTGCGCAGTTGGGCCGATACCCATACGAGCAGTACTTC; CDR3: CSAAQLGRYPYEQYF
V: TRBV7-8; J: TRBJ2-1; size: many; D: -; DNA: TGTGCCAGCAGCAAAAGCCTGACTCCAAGTGAGCAGTTCTTC; CDR3: CASSKSLTPSEQFF
V: TRBV10-3; J: TRBJ1-2; size: few; D: -; DNA: TGTGCCATCAGTGTTAGCAGGGAGTATGGCTACACCTTC; CDR3: CAISVSREYGYTF
V: TRBV20-1; J: TRBJ2-2; size: many; D: -; DNA: TGCAGTGCTAGAGCGGACACAGGGTCCATCGGCACCGGGGAGCTGTTTTTT; CDR3: CSARADTGSIGTGELFF
V: TRBV11-2; J: TRBJ2-3; size: many; D: -; DNA: TGTGCCAGCAGCTCGCGGACCTTCCGCACAGATACGCAGTATTTT; CDR3: CASSSRTFRTDTQYF
V: TRBV7-2; J: TRBJ2-2; size: many; D: TRBD2; DNA: TGTGCCAGCAGCCCAGCGGGGGGAACTAAAGCCGGGGAGCTGTTTTTT; CDR3: CASSPAGGTKAGELFF
V: TRBV7-2; J: TRBJ1-6; size: many; D: -; DNA: TGTGCCAGCAGCTCACAGGGCTCCTATAATTCACCCCTCCACTTT; CDR3: CASSSQGSYNSPLHF
V: TRBV5-1; J: TRBJ1-1; size: many; D: TRBD1; DNA: TGCGCCAGCAGGTTGGACAGGGTGGACACTGAAGCTTTCTTT; CDR3: CASRLDRVDTEAFF
V: TRBV20-1; J: TRBJ2-5; size: -; D: -; DNA: TGCAGTGCTAGCAGGGGTCTGTACCAAGAGACCCAGTACTTC; CDR3: CSASRGLYQETQYF
V: TRBV2; J: TRBJ2-1; size: few; D: TRBD2; DNA: TGTGCCAGCAGTGTACTAGCGGGGGCCTACAATGAGCAGTTCTTC; CDR3: CASSVLAGAYNEQFF
V: TRBV10-3; J: TRBJ1-1; size: many; D: -; DNA: TGTGCCGCCCGGGGGTATGGTGTCACTGAAGCTTTCTTT; CDR3: CAARGYGVTEAFF
V: TRBV7-9; J: TRBJ1-1; size: many; D: -; DNA: TGTGCCAGCAGCTTAGGAAATCCTAGTTTCACTGAAGCTTTCTTT; CDR3: CASSLGNPSFTEAFF
V: TRBV7-8; J: TRBJ2-3; size: many; D: TRBD2; DNA: TGTGCCAGCAGCTACCCGGGACTAGCGGGAGATACGCAGTATTTT; CDR3: CASSYPGLAGDTQYF
V: TRBV5-1; J: TRBJ2-5; size: many; D: TRBD2; DNA: TGCGCCAGCAGCTTAATTCCAGCGGGGGGCGAGACCCAGTACTTC; CDR3: CASSLIPAGGETQYF
V: TRBV2; J: TRBJ1-2; size: many; D: -; DNA: TGTGCCAGCAGGCGCTCACAGAGCTATGGCTACACCTTC; CDR3: CASRRSQSYGYTF
V: TRBV7-6; J: TRBJ1-4; size: many; D: TRBD1; DNA: TGTGCCAGCAGCTTACGGGACAGGGGGATTACTAATGAAAAACTGTTTTTT; CDR3: CASSLRDRGITNEKLFF
V: TRBV5-1; J: TRBJ2-5; size: few; D: -; DNA: TGCGCCAGCAGCGCCGCCCCGGCGGGGGCAGGGGAGACCCAGTACTTC; CDR3: CASSAAPAGAGETQYF
V: TRBV10-3; J: TRBJ2-1; size: many; D: -; DNA: TGTGCCATCAGTGAAGGTCAGGGCCGATACAATGAGCAGTTCTTC; CDR3: CAISEGQGRYNEQFF
V: TRBV7-2; J: TRBJ2-7; size: many; D: -; DNA: TGTGCCAGCAGCTTTGACTGGGGCTCCTACGAGCAGTACTTC; CDR3: CASSFDWGSYEQYF
V: TRBV7-2; J: TRBJ2-1; size: many; D: -; DNA: TGTGCCAGCAGCTTAGAAATAGGACGAGACGGTGAGCAGTTCTTC; CDR3: CASSLEIGRDGEQFF
V: TRBV7-2; J: TRBJ2-7; size: many; D: -; DNA: TGTGCCAGCAGCCCAGACCGGCTGGGCGAGCAGTACTTC; CDR3: CASSPDRLGEQYF
V: TRBV2; J: TRBJ1-5; size: many; D: TRBD1; DNA: TGTGCCAGCAGTGACGGACAGGAGTATAGCAATCAGCCCCAGCATTTT; CDR3: CASSDGQEYSNQPQHF
V: TRBV29-1; J: TRBJ1-1; size: many; D: TRBD1; DNA: TGCAGCGTCGTGACAGGGGATGGGACTGAAGCTTTCTTT; CDR3: CSVVTGDGTEAFF
V: TRBV10-3; J: TRBJ1-5; size: many; D: -; DNA: TGTGCCATCAGTGAGAGCCCCAGGGCGGGCAATCAGCCCCAGCATTTT; CDR3: CAISESPRAGNQPQHF
V: TRBV7-9; J: TRBJ2-7; size: many; D: -; DNA: TGTGCCAGCAGCTTTGACATCTCCGAGCAGTACTTC; CDR3: CASSFDISEQYF
V: TRBV5-1; J: TRBJ1-1; size: many; D: -; DNA: TGCGCCAGCAGCCCGGGTGGGGCCACTGAAGCTTTCTTT; CDR3: CASSPGGATEAFF
V: TRBV6-2/TRBV6-3; J: TRBJ2-3; size: -; D: -; DNA: TGTGCCAGCAGTGGACGGACAGAGAGCACAGATACGCAGTATTTT; CDR3: CASSGRTESTDTQYF
V: TRBV4-1; J: TRBJ2-3; size: many; D: TRBD2; DNA: TGCGCCAGCAGCCAAGTAAATAGCGGGGGGCCTGCCTGCTATTTT; CDR3: CASSQVNSGGPACYF
V: TRBV4-3; J: TRBJ1-1; size: many; D: -; DNA: TGCGCCAGCAGCCAAGGGAGTAACACTGAAGCTTTCTTT; CDR3: CASSQGSNTEAFF
V: TRBV27; J: TRBJ1-1; size: many; D: -; DNA: TGTGCCAGCAGTTTATCGGCCAGAGCGAACACTGAAGCTTTCTTT; CDR3: CASSLSARANTEAFF
V: TRBV11-2; J: TRBJ1-1; size: many; D: TRBD1; DNA: TGTGCCAGCAGCTTGACAGGGAGAGCTGAAGCTTTCTTT; CDR3: CASSLTGRAEAFF
V: TRBV7-9; J: TRBJ2-5; size: many; D: -; DNA: TGTGCCAGCAGCTATCGACAGTACCTCCAAGAGACCCAGTACTTC; CDR3: CASSYRQYLQETQYF
V: TRBV5-1; J: TRBJ1-4; size: many; D: -; DNA: TGCGCCAGCAGCGGAGGGGGGGCCGGTGAAAAACTGTTTTTT; CDR3: CASSGGGAGEKLFF
V: TRBV18; J: TRBJ1-1; size: -; D: -; DNA: TGTGCCAGCACACAGGGTCCTAGGTCCGGGGGCACTGAAGCTTTCTTT; CDR3: CASTQGPRSGGTEAFF